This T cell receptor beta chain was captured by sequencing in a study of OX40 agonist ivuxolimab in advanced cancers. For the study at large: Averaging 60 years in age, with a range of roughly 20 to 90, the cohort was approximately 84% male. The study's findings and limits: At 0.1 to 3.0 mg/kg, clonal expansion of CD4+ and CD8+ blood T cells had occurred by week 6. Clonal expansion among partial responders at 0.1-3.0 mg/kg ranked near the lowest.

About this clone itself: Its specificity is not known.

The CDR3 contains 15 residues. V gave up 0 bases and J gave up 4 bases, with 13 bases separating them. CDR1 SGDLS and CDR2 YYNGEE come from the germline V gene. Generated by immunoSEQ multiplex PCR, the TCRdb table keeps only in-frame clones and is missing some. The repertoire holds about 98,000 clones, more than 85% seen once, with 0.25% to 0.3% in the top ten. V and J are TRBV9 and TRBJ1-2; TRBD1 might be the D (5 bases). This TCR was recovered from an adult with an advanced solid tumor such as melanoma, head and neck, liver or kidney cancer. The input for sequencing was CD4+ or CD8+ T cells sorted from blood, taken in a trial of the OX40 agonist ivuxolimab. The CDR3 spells CASSVEAGKAYGYTF. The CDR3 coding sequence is TGTGCCAGCAGCGTAGAGGCAGGGAAGGCCTATGGCTACACCTTC.